The 28 T cell receptor beta chains below all came from one sample that was sequenced in a study of blood T cell repertoires in COVID-19. Sequencing was performed with immunoSEQ multiplex PCR; in TCRdb, only in-frame clones are kept and a portion is missing. Of some 270,000 clones listed, approximately 84% are singletons. Sample: PBMCs or T cells enriched from blood (not recorded which). The source of these receptors is a man between 50 and 59 years old who had recovered from COVID-19.

This sequence joins TRBV5-5 and TRBJ2-7, with D perhaps TRBD1 (5 bases). The germline V gene has CDR1 SGHKS and CDR2 YYEKEE (reference sequence). The CDR3 consists of 16 residues. V lost 1 base and J lost 3, with 17 bases in between. The CDR3, as DNA: TGTGCCAGCAGCTTGTATTCGTCAGGGCTAGGCTACGAGCAGTACTTC. It encodes CASSLYSSGLGYEQYF.

This chain connects TRBV11-2 to TRBJ1-5; 8 positions agree with TRBD1. V was clipped by 5 bases and J by 3 bases; unmatched bases: 6. The CDR3 extends over 15 amino acids. Germline V gene sequence: CDR1 SGHAT, CDR2 FQNNGV. The CDR3 nucleotides are TGTGCCAGCAGCCCGGACAGGGTTTCCAATCAGCCCCAGCATTTT. It translates to CASSPDRVSNQPQHF.

V gene TRBV5-6 combines with J gene TRBJ1-1; tentatively, D is TRBD1 (5 bases). Germline CDR1 reads SGHDT; CDR2 reads YYEEEE. Trimming removed 6 bases from V and 6 bases from J, with 18 bases in between. This CDR3 spans 14 amino acids. CDR3 sequence: CASTWGLMGAEAFF. The CDR3, as DNA: TGTGCCAGCACCTGGGGACTTATGGGCGCTGAAGCTTTCTTT.

The rearrangement joins TRBV6-1 to TRBJ1-4; D is perhaps TRBD1 (6 bases). This CDR3 contains 13 residues. V lost 3 bases and J 6 bases, leaving 8 bases between the germline ends. Germline-derived CDR1 and CDR2 are MNHNS and SASEGT. CDR3 DNA sequence: TGTGCCAGCAGTGATAAGGGGGATGAAAAACTGTTTTTT. It yields the protein CASSDKGDEKLFF.

This clone was seen once. The chain couples TRBV9 to TRBJ1-3; 7 bases line up with TRBD1. The CDR3 has 19 residues. CDR1 SGDLS and CDR2 YYNGEE come from the germline V gene. J gave up 0 bases and V 0 bases, and 12 bases lay outside the gene matches. The CDR3 DNA follows: TGTGCCAGCAGCGTAGGGGTTGGTAGGGACAGAGCCTCTGGAAACACCATATATTTT. Protein product: CASSVGVGRDRASGNTIYF.

The chain has TRBV7-9 and TRBJ1-1; D may be TRBD1 (6 bases). The CDR3 consists of 16 residues. V lost 0 bases, J lost 5 bases, and 16 bases lay in between. CDR1 SEHNR and CDR2 FQNEAQ come from the germline V gene (reference sequence). Written as DNA, the CDR3 is TGTGCCAGCAGCTTAGCTTCGGGGGGCGCGGGGACTGAAGCTTTCTTT. Protein: CASSLASGGAGTEAFF. Looking up the rest from reference TRBV7-9 and TRBJ1-1 gives the full variable domain: DTGVSQNPRHKITKRGQNVTFRCDPISEHNRLYWYRQTLGQGPEFLTYFQNEAQLEKSRLLSDRFSAERPKGSFSTLEIQRTEQGDSAMYLCASSLASGGAGTEAFFGQGTRLTVV.

This clone was seen a few times. The chain combines TRBV28 with TRBJ2-7; TRBD2 agrees at 10 bases. After removal of 5 bases from V and 3 bases from J, the junction contained 7 bases not matched to a gene. The CDR3 totals 15 residues. Germline V CDR1 and CDR2: MDHEN, SYDVKM. The CDR3 reads CASSRPRTSGYEQYF. CDR3 DNA: TGTGCCAGCAGTCGACCGAGGACTAGCGGCTACGAGCAGTACTTC.

The chain joins TRBV2 to TRBJ2-6, with unresolved D. Between the trimmed V and J ends, which lost 6 bases and 2 bases, there was a span of 8 bases. CDR1 SNHLY and CDR2 FYNNEI come from the germline V gene. This CDR3 contains 14 residues. The CDR3 loop reads CASSPRPGANVLTF. CDR3 coding DNA: TGTGCCAGCAGCCCTAGGCCTGGGGCCAACGTCCTGACTTTC.

The gene calls are TRBV3-1 (or the pseudogene TRBV3-2) and TRBJ1-6; 8 bases line up with TRBD1. The trim removed 5 bases at V and 7 bases at J, leaving 4 bases unmatched. The CDR3 sequence is 14 residues long. The germline V gene has CDR1 LGHDT and CDR2 YNNKEL (reference sequence). The CDR3 DNA reads TGTGCCAGCAGCGGACAGGGAAAGAATTCACCCCTCCACTTT. As protein: CASSGQGKNSPLHF.

The CDR3 DNA is TGCGCCAGCTCCCCCCAGGGGAGTGGAGCTTTCTTT. This codes for CASSPQGSGAFF. This chain connects TRBV5-1 to TRBJ1-1; possible D gene TRBD1, 6 bases. Trimming shortened V by 7 bases and J by 10 bases, and 17 bases separated the two germline ends. This CDR3 is 12 amino acids long. Germline V CDR1 and CDR2: SGHRS, YFSETQ. Filled out from reference TRBV5-1 and TRBJ1-1, the complete variable domain reads KAGVTQTPRYLIKTRGQQVTLSCSPISGHRSVSWYQQTPGQGLQFLFEYFSETQRNKGNFPGRFSGRQFSNSRSEMNVSTLELGDSALYLCASSPQGSGAFFGQGTRLTVV.

The CDR3 protein is CASSLSTGTSLYEQYF. CDR3 in DNA: TGTGCCAGCAGTTTATCGACCGGGACTAGCCTCTACGAGCAGTACTTC. The rearrangement links TRBV27 to TRBJ2-7, with 9 bases fitting TRBD2. V lost 0 bases to trimming and J lost 3 bases; unmatched junction nucleotides: 6. The germline V gene encodes CDR1 MNHEY and CDR2 SMNVEV (reference sequence). The CDR3 contains 16 residues.

CDR3 sequence: CASSLEMLAGIQETQYF. CDR3 nucleotides: TGCGCCAGCAGCTTGGAAATGCTAGCGGGGATCCAAGAGACCCAGTACTTC. The J gene is TRBJ2-5, the V gene TRBV5-1; TRBD2 agrees at 9 bases. This CDR3 comprises 17 residues. Germline-derived CDR1 and CDR2 are SGHRS and YFSETQ. Trimming cost V 0 bases and J 1 base; bases outside gene matches: 7.

The chain couples TRBV2 to TRBJ2-7, with a weak D call TRBD2 (7 bases). CDR3 length equals 13 residues. Deletions cut 6 bases from V and 5 bases from J, with 14 bases between. The germline gives CDR1 SNHLY, CDR2 FYNNEI. CDR3: CASSGGRGHEQYF. In DNA form, the CDR3 reads TGTGCCAGCAGCGGGGGGCGCGGCCACGAGCAGTACTTC.

The V gene is TRBV30, the J gene TRBJ1-4; 9 nucleotides line up with TRBD1. Germline CDR1 reads GTSNPN; CDR2 reads SVGIG (reference sequence). The length of the CDR3 is 16 residues. V was clipped by 2 bases and J by 8 bases; unmatched bases: 12. CDR3 in amino acids: CAWSIPSGQGGEKLFF. DNA of the CDR3: TGTGCCTGGAGTATCCCCTCGGGACAGGGTGGCGAAAAACTGTTTTTT.

V usage is TRBV7-3 and J usage is TRBJ2-1; unclear D gene. Germline V gives CDR1 SGHTA, CDR2 FQGTGA. The CDR3 sequence is 15 residues long. Trimming removed 0 bases from V and 0 bases from J, with 6 bases in between. CDR3 loop: CASSLTSFSYNEQFF. CDR3 sequence (DNA): TGTGCCAGCAGCTTAACATCATTCTCCTACAATGAGCAGTTCTTC. The complete variable domain, with remaining parts taken from reference TRBV7-3 and TRBJ2-1, reads GAGVSQTPSNKVTEKGKYVELRCDPISGHTALYWYRQSLGQGPEFLIYFQGTGAADDSGLPNDRFFAVRPEGSVSTLKIQRTERGDSAVYLCASSLTSFSYNEQFFGPGTRLTVL.

This chain uses TRBV4-3 with TRBJ2-1; TRBD2 might be the D (5 bases). V lost 0 bases and J 8 bases, leaving 17 bases between the germline ends. Germline V gives CDR1 LGHNA, CDR2 YSLEER. The CDR3 has 16 residues. In DNA, the CDR3 is TGCGCCAGCAGCCAAGATGGGGTAGCGAGGGTGGATGAGCAGTTCTTC. Its protein is CASSQDGVARVDEQFF.

J is TRBJ2-1 and V is TRBV12-2; the table's TRBD1 call for D was not verified on the DNA. TRBV12-2 is reported as a pseudogene. CDR3 size: 15 residues. CDR3 loop: CASRVNLPGESEQFF. CDR3 in DNA: TGTGCAAGTCGCGTAAACCTGCCAGGGGAGAGTGAGCAGTTCTTC.

J is TRBJ2-7 and V is TRBV9; 10 bases line up with TRBD1. The germline CDR1 and CDR2 sequences are SGDLS and YYNGEE. The CDR3 is 15 residues long. V shed 2 bases, J shed 4 bases, and the junction held 6 bases outside the gene matches. CDR3 loop: CASSVGTGVYYEQYF. CDR3 nucleotides: TGTGCCAGCAGCGTCGGGACAGGGGTGTATTACGAGCAGTACTTC.

This clone was counted a few times. The chain links TRBV6-2 or TRBV6-3 to TRBJ1-5; D is ambiguous. This CDR3 comprises 18 residues. The V and J ends lost 2 bases and 0 bases respectively, with 17 bases between them. Germline V lookup: CDR1 MNHEY, CDR2 SVGEGT. The CDR3 reads CASSYRPSGIYSNQPQHF. CDR3 DNA: TGTGCCAGCAGTTACCGTCCGTCAGGAATATATAGCAATCAGCCCCAGCATTTT.

The genes are TRBV12-5 and TRBJ1-3; 9 bases are a match to TRBD1. The CDR3 covers 16 residues. The V gene's germline CDR1 is LGHNT and CDR2 FRNRAP. V was pared by 2 bases and J by 0 bases, with 2 bases of the junction left unmatched. In DNA, the CDR3 is TGTGCTAGTGGTTTGTGGACAGGGGTCTCTGGAAACACCATATATTTT. Residues: CASGLWTGVSGNTIYF.

The chain has TRBV6-5 and TRBJ1-5; possible D gene TRBD1, 5 bases. This CDR3 is 13 amino acids long. The germline V gene has CDR1 MNHEY and CDR2 SVGAGI. With 6 bases removed from V and 7 bases from J, the gap between germline ends came to 13 bases. This CDR3 is CASRAGGLQPQHF. DNA for the CDR3: TGTGCCAGCAGGGCGGGGGGGTTACAGCCCCAGCATTTT.

This rearrangement joins TRBV6-4 to TRBJ2-5; possibly TRBD2 for D (6 bases). In germline, CDR1 is MRHNA, CDR2 SNTAGT. V lost 5 bases to trimming and J lost 5 bases, with 12 bases between them. The CDR3 extends over 13 amino acids. CDR3 loop: CASSREVGETQYF. CDR3 nucleotides: TGTGCCAGCAGTAGGGAGGTGGGTGAGACCCAGTACTTC.

The V and J genes are TRBV11-3 and TRBJ2-6, with D maybe TRBD1 (5 bases). V lost 3 bases and J lost 0, with 15 bases in between. This CDR3 region has 18 residues. Germline CDR1 SGHNT, CDR2 YENEEA. CDR3 in amino acids: CASSLGLRRTSGANVLTF. The CDR3, as DNA: TGTGCCAGCAGCTTGGGGCTTCGCAGGACCTCTGGGGCCAACGTCCTGACTTTC.

V gene TRBV19 combines with J gene TRBJ1-6, with 9 bases matching TRBD1. The germline V gene encodes CDR1 LNHDA and CDR2 SQIVND (reference sequence). Germline trimming cut 8 bases from V and 10 bases from J; bases unmatched to any gene: 6. This CDR3 spans 13 amino acids. CDR3 nucleotides: TGTGCCAGTGGACAGGGGATAAAGTCACCCCTCCACTTT. It is translated as CASGQGIKSPLHF. Together with reference TRBV19 and TRBJ1-6, the CDR3 gives the full variable domain: DGGITQSPKYLFRKEGQNVTLSCEQNLNHDAMYWYRQDPGQGLRLIYYSQIVNDFQKGDIAEGYSVSREKKESFPLTVTSAQKNPTAFYLCASGQGIKSPLHFGNGTRLTVT.

The chain employs TRBV30 and TRBJ2-7, with 9 positions matching TRBD1. Trimming took 7 bases from V and 4 from J; bases not matched to a gene: 8. The CDR3 has 13 amino acids. Germline loops: CDR1 GTSNPN, CDR2 SVGIG (reference sequence). CDR3 sequence (DNA): TGTGCCTCCGCCGGACAGGGGCCTTACGAGCAGTACTTC. Residues: CASAGQGPYEQYF.

This clone showed up just a few times. The chain employs TRBV4-2 and TRBJ2-5; maybe TRBD1 (6 bases). The CDR3 length is 16 residues. Deletions cut 0 bases from V and 4 bases from J, with 15 bases between. The germline V gene has CDR1 LGHNA and CDR2 YNFKEQ. The CDR3: CASSQDRSNRAETQYF. DNA for the CDR3: TGTGCCAGCAGCCAAGATCGGAGCAACAGGGCAGAGACCCAGTACTTC.

The chain links TRBV19 to TRBJ2-2, with D uncertain. The V and J ends lost 3 bases and 8 bases respectively, with 10 bases between them. The CDR3 totals 13 residues. In germline, CDR1 is LNHDA, CDR2 SQIVND (reference sequence). The CDR3 sequence is CASSINDWGELFF. Written as DNA, the CDR3 is TGTGCCAGTAGTATCAATGACTGGGGGGAGCTGTTTTTT.

The chain carries TRBV13 and TRBJ2-5; 8 nucleotides align to TRBD2. CDR1 PRHDT and CDR2 FYEKMQ come from the germline V gene (reference sequence). Trimming took 5 bases from V and 1 from J; bases not matched to a gene: 12. CDR3 length: 17 amino acids. The CDR3 sequence is CASSRFVTGGGQETQYF. CDR3 nucleotides: TGTGCCAGCAGCCGTTTCGTAACGGGAGGGGGCCAAGAGACCCAGTACTTC. Looking up the rest from reference TRBV13 and TRBJ2-5 gives the full variable domain: AAGVIQSPRHLIKEKRETATLKCYPIPRHDTVYWYQQGPGQDPQFLISFYEKMQSDKGSIPDRFSAQQFSDYHSELNMSSLELGDSALYFCASSRFVTGGGQETQYFGPGTRLLVL.